The following is a T cell receptor (beta chain) sequence with its context. Per the germline V gene, CDR1 is SGHTA and CDR2 is FQGNSA. V was pared by 2 bases and J by 5 bases, with 13 bases between. The CDR3 is 14 amino acids. The sample belongs to a study of Graves' ophthalmopathy and Graves' hyperthyroidism. Hyperthyroidism was new, under 2 months, in patients aged 18 to 65. The authors used Ficoll-Paque density gradient centrifugation to separate PBMCs. The input was around 9.9 ml of fresh peripheral blood. As the template, RNA transcripts were used to amplify TCR beta CDR3 regions. The first round was an RT-PCR with HTBI primers, and the second round was a multiplex PCR. Each CDR3 protein is one row after TCRdb ran MiXCR on the multiplex PCR reads. The sample carries just over 400,000 distinct CDR3 sequences, over 20% recorded once.

This sequence was found in a woman aged 18-29 years with stable Graves' hyperthyroidism. The rearrangement uses TRBV7-2 and TRBJ2-7; D is perhaps TRBD1 (6 bases). Sequences were obtained from peripheral blood. The CDR3 DNA is TGTGCCAGCAGCTTAATGTCAGGGGCCAACGAGCAGTACTTC. This sequence encodes CASSLMSGANEQYF.